The next 25 T cell receptor beta chains were all read from a single sample in a study of CD8+ T cells in alopecia areata. Following RNA extraction, reverse transcription yielded cDNA that acted as the sequencing template. TCRdb's copy holds only in-frame clones and misses some; the assay was immunoSEQ multiplex PCR. Of about 180,000 clones in the sample, around half were seen once. Treatment in this sample: oral pan-JAK inhibitor, 5-10 mg twice daily. The sample here was CD8+ T cells sorted from blood, taken at week 24, from a patient treated with tofacitinib. Source of these receptors: a human donor with alopecia areata.

In this sample, this clone turned up a few times. V is TRBV6-5 and J is TRBJ2-3; D unclear. Trimming pared 4 bases from V and 0 bases from J, leaving 5 bases between. This CDR3 spans 13 amino acids. Per the germline V gene, CDR1 is MNHEY and CDR2 is SVGAGI. The CDR3 DNA follows: TGTGCCAGCAGTTCTGGCAGCACAGATACGCAGTATTTT. Protein: CASSSGSTDTQYF.

The chain has TRBV6-5 and TRBJ2-7; 11 bases match TRBD2. V was clipped by 6 bases and J by 2 bases; unmatched bases: 6. Germline V CDR1 and CDR2: MNHEY, SVGAGI. The CDR3 has 15 residues. In DNA form, the CDR3 reads TGTGCCAGCAGCCCTAGCGGGGGGCGGACCTACGAGCAGTACTTC. Translation: CASSPSGGRTYEQYF.

The genes are TRBV4-3 and TRBJ1-4; D is unclear. The CDR3 consists of 12 residues. Trimming removed 0 bases at V and 8 bases at J, with 4 bases between. From germline, CDR1 is LGHNA and CDR2 YSLEER. The CDR3: CASSQDREKLFF. The CDR3 DNA reads TGCGCCAGCAGCCAAGATCGCGAAAAACTGTTTTTT.

This clone was counted only a few times. Other nucleotide sequences in the sample specify the same CDR3. V and J are TRBV7-9 and TRBJ2-5, with D perhaps matching TRBD1 (7 bases). CDR3 length: 14 residues. V shed 5 bases and J shed 2 bases, with 12 bases lying between them. The germline CDR1 and CDR2 sequences are SEHNR and FQNEAQ (reference sequence). The CDR3 loop reads CASSGGTAQETQYF. CDR3 nucleotide sequence: TGTGCCAGCAGCGGCGGGACAGCACAAGAGACCCAGTACTTC.

This clone was detected once. The V call is TRBV5-1, the J call TRBJ2-1; 10 bases align to TRBD2. The CDR3 has 13 amino acids. The V gene end was trimmed by 4 bases and the J gene end by 16 bases; junction bases not matched to a gene: 11. Per the germline V gene, CDR1 is SGHRS and CDR2 is YFSETQ. CDR3 sequence reads: CASSPEERGGCFF. The CDR3 nucleotides are TGCGCCAGCAGCCCGGAGGAGCGGGGGGGATGTTTCTTC.

V and J are TRBV4-3 and TRBJ2-7, with 12 bases identical to TRBD1. The length of the CDR3 is 16 residues. The V gene end was trimmed by 1 base and the J gene end by 5 bases; junction bases not matched to a gene: 6. Germline V gene data show CDR1 as LGHNA and CDR2 as YSLEER. The CDR3 DNA is TGCGCCAGCAGCCAAGTCCGGGACAGGGGGCGGAACGAGCAGTACTTC. As protein: CASSQVRDRGRNEQYF.

This chain connects TRBV13 to TRBJ1-2, with a tentative D call TRBD1 (5 bases). V lost 5 bases and J 0 bases, leaving 13 bases between the germline ends. The CDR3 is 15 amino acids. Germline values: CDR1 PRHDT, CDR2 FYEKMQ (reference sequence). CDR3: CASSDGTGTNYGYTF. The CDR3 DNA follows: TGTGCCAGCAGCGACGGGACTGGCACTAACTATGGCTACACCTTC.

The genes are TRBV11-2 and TRBJ2-3; TRBD2 aligns across 14 bases. Germline V gene data show CDR1 as SGHAT and CDR2 as FQNNGV. The junction had 8 bases not matched to a gene; V was cut back by 9 bases and J by 6 bases. The length of the CDR3 is 15 residues. In DNA, the CDR3 is TGTGCCAGTTCGACTAGCGGGGGGGTGGAGGATACGCAGTATTTT. Protein: CASSTSGGVEDTQYF. Together with reference TRBV11-2 and TRBJ2-3, the CDR3 gives the full variable domain: EAGVAQSPRYKIIEKRQSVAFWCNPISGHATLYWYQQILGQGPKLLIQFQNNGVVDDSQLPKDRFSAERLKGVDSTLKIQPAKLEDSAVYLCASSTSGGVEDTQYFGPGTRLTVL.

The chain carries TRBV7-6 and TRBJ2-1, with 11 nucleotides matching TRBD2. The CDR3 has 15 residues. Germline CDR1 reads SGHVS; CDR2 reads FNYEAQ. Unmatched junction bases numbered 7, after V lost 5 bases and J lost 7 bases. The CDR3 region has the DNA TGTGCCAGCAGCAGTAGCGGGGGGGCCCCTAATGAGCAGTTCTTC. This gives the protein CASSSSGGAPNEQFF.

This clone showed up just a few times. The chain links TRBV30 to TRBJ2-2; 15 nucleotides line up with TRBD2. CDR1 and CDR2 (germline): GTSNPN, SVGIG (reference sequence). The CDR3 is 14 residues long. V shed 7 bases and J 7 bases; nucleotides not matched to a gene: 4. This chain's CDR3 is CASGLAGGGGELFF. CDR3 in DNA: TGTGCCTCGGGACTAGCGGGGGGAGGCGGGGAGCTGTTTTTT.

This clone was seen only a few times. The chain couples TRBV9 to TRBJ2-7; 7 bases are a match to TRBD1. Losses at the gene ends were 0 bases for V and 6 bases for J; bases not matched to a gene: 6. The CDR3 consists of 14 residues. Germline V lookup: CDR1 SGDLS, CDR2 YYNGEE. CDR3 sequence reads: CASSVEGATGEQYF. The CDR3 DNA reads TGTGCCAGCAGCGTAGAGGGGGCCACCGGCGAGCAGTACTTC.

The V call is TRBV7-7, the J call TRBJ2-1; 7 bases match TRBD2. This CDR3 comprises 16 residues. V was clipped by 2 bases and J by 3 bases; unmatched bases: 7. Germline V gives CDR1 SSHAT, CDR2 FNYEAQ (reference sequence). CDR3 sequence reads: CASSLSRTRNYNEQFF. CDR3 DNA sequence: TGTGCCAGCAGCTTATCTCGGACTAGGAACTACAATGAGCAGTTCTTC.

The rearrangement uses TRBV14 and TRBJ1-6, with D unresolved. V was shortened by 0 bases and J by 9 bases, with 3 bases between the two germline ends. There are 12 residues in the CDR3. Germline-derived CDR1 and CDR2 are SGHDN and FVKESK. The CDR3 sequence: CASSQESSPLHF. For the CDR3, the DNA is TGTGCCAGCAGCCAAGAGTCTTCACCCCTCCACTTT.

This clone turned up a few times. The rearrangement joins TRBV19 to TRBJ1-5; D is ambiguous. Trimming took 1 base from V and 4 from J, leaving 5 bases between them. The CDR3 extends over 13 amino acids. Germline V CDR1 and CDR2: LNHDA, SQIVND (reference sequence). Here the CDR3 reads CASSIASNQPQHF. CDR3 bases: TGTGCCAGTAGTATAGCGTCGAATCAGCCCCAGCATTTT.

The chain combines TRBV30 with TRBJ2-3; perhaps D is TRBD1 or TRBD2 (5 bases each). Between the trimmed V and J ends, which lost 2 bases and 3 bases, there was a span of 21 bases. The CDR3 has 17 amino acids. Germline assignment: CDR1 GTSNPN and CDR2 SVGIG (reference sequence). The CDR3 spells CAWSMGVAVGGTDTQYF. CDR3 coding DNA: TGTGCCTGGAGTATGGGAGTGGCGGTTGGGGGAACAGATACGCAGTATTTT.

The chain links TRBV25-1 to TRBJ1-2, with D possibly matching TRBD1 (6 bases). The length of the CDR3 is 15 residues. Germline CDR1 reads MGHDK; CDR2 reads SYGVNS. Trimming shortened V by 1 base and J by 4 bases, and 13 bases separated the two germline ends. CDR3 bases: TGTGCCAGCAGTGAATTAGGGGGTGAGGGCTATGGCTACACCTTC. Its translation is CASSELGGEGYGYTF.

V usage is TRBV7-9 and J usage is TRBJ1-2; D not resolved. The CDR3 runs to 14 residues. V lost 1 base and J 4 bases, leaving 10 bases between the germline ends. The V gene's germline CDR1 is SEHNR and CDR2 FQNEAQ (reference sequence). DNA for the CDR3: TGTGCCAGCAGCTTAGGCGACGAACGCTATGGCTACACCTTC. It specifies CASSLGDERYGYTF. The full variable domain, its missing parts supplied by reference TRBV7-9 and TRBJ1-2, is DTGVSQNPRHKITKRGQNVTFRCDPISEHNRLYWYRQTLGQGPEFLTYFQNEAQLEKSRLLSDRFSAERPKGSFSTLEIQRTEQGDSAMYLCASSLGDERYGYTFGSGTRLTVV.

This clone was counted a few times. The chain links TRBV6-6 to TRBJ2-6, with D perhaps TRBD1 or TRBD2 (6 bases each). Germline lookup yields CDR1 MNHNY and CDR2 SVGAGI (reference sequence). V lost 7 bases and J 2 bases, leaving 9 bases between the germline ends. CDR3 length: 14 amino acids. CDR3 sequence reads: CASTRGAGANVLTF. The CDR3 DNA reads TGTGCCAGCACTAGGGGGGCTGGGGCCAACGTCCTGACTTTC.

This clone was seen once. The rearrangement uses TRBV7-9 and TRBJ2-7; 9 positions match TRBD1. With 5 bases clipped from V and 3 bases from J, the junction kept 8 bases outside the gene matches. Germline-derived CDR1 and CDR2 are SEHNR and FQNEAQ (reference sequence). CDR3 length: 15 residues. DNA for the CDR3: TGTGCCAGCAGCCCTGCGGGACAGGGCCTCTACGAGCAGTACTTC. It is translated as CASSPAGQGLYEQYF.

This clone was recorded a few times. The chain carries TRBV5-5 and TRBJ2-3; D remains ambiguous. Germline assignment: CDR1 SGHKS and CDR2 YYEKEE (reference sequence). CDR3 length equals 14 residues. V was shortened by 5 bases and J by 1 base, with 11 bases between the two germline ends. The CDR3 DNA reads TGTGCCAGCAGTCTGGAGAGAGGCACAGATACGCAGTATTTT. It translates to CASSLERGTDTQYF.

This clone was seen only a few times. The chain uses TRBV2 and TRBJ2-3; no firm D call. The germline CDR1 and CDR2 sequences are SNHLY and FYNNEI. Trimming shortened V by 3 bases and J by 0 bases, and 7 bases separated the two germline ends. This CDR3 comprises 14 residues. CDR3 DNA sequence: TGTGCCAGCAGTGAGACCCCTAGCACAGATACGCAGTATTTT. Its translation is CASSETPSTDTQYF. The full variable domain, its missing parts supplied by reference TRBV2 and TRBJ2-3, is EPEVTQTPSHQVTQMGQEVILRCVPISNHLYFYWYRQILGQKVEFLVSFYNNEISEKSEIFDDQFSVERPDGSNFTLKIRSTKLEDSAMYFCASSETPSTDTQYFGPGTRLTVL.

V and J are TRBV29-1 and TRBJ2-7; maybe TRBD2 (6 bases). The germline V gene has CDR1 SQVTM and CDR2 ANQGSEA. The CDR3 extends over 11 amino acids. V was pared by 8 bases and J by 6 bases, with 14 bases between. CDR3 DNA sequence: TGCAGCACCCTCACTAGCTCCGAGCAGTACTTC. It specifies CSTLTSSEQYF.

This clone was seen a handful of times. The chain recombines TRBV30 with TRBJ1-1; D call uncertain. The germline CDR1 and CDR2 sequences are GTSNPN and SVGIG (reference sequence). The CDR3 is made up of 13 amino acids. Trimming shortened V by 4 bases and J by 5 bases, and 14 bases separated the two germline ends. The CDR3 loop is CAWTDGSSTEAFF. CDR3 nucleotide sequence: TGTGCCTGGACGGACGGATCGTCAACTGAAGCTTTCTTT. Drawing the rest from reference TRBV30 and TRBJ1-1, the complete variable domain is SQTIHQWPATLVQPVGSPLSLECTVEGTSNPNLYWYRQAAGRGLQLLFYSVGIGQISSEVPQNLSASRPQDRQFILSSKKLLLSDSGFYLCAWTDGSSTEAFFGQGTRLTVV.

The chain combines TRBV30 with TRBJ1-6; a weak D match, TRBD1 (6 bases). Trimming removed 4 bases at V and 11 bases at J, with 18 bases between. The V gene's germline CDR1 is GTSNPN and CDR2 SVGIG (reference sequence). This CDR3 region has 14 residues. CDR3 loop: CAWNPGRGYAPLHF. The CDR3 DNA reads TGTGCCTGGAACCCGGGCAGGGGATACGCACCCCTCCACTTT.

This clone has only a few counts. The rearrangement links TRBV4-1 to TRBJ2-1; no reliable D call. V lost 10 bases, J lost 4 bases, and 11 bases lay in between. Germline V gene lookup returns CDR1 MGHRA and CDR2 YSYEKL. There are 12 residues in the CDR3. The CDR3 DNA reads TGCGCCACCCGAGACGGATACAATGAGCAGTTCTTC. It specifies CATRDGYNEQFF.